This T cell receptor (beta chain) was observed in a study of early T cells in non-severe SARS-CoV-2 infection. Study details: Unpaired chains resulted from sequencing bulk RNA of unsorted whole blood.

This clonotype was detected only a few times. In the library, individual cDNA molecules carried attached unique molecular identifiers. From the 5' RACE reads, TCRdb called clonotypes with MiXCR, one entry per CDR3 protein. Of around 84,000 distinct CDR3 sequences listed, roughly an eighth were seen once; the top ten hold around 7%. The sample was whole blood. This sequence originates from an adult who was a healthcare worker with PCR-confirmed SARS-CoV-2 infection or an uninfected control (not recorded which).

The CDR3 nucleotides read TGCGCCAGTCGGGCAGGGCTAAATCAGCCCCAGCATTTT. This gives the protein CASRAGLNQPQHF. The chain links TRBV5-1 to TRBJ1-5; TRBD1 is a possible D gene (5 bases). V dropped 8 bases and J dropped 4 bases, with 13 bases sitting between them. Germline V gene data show CDR1 as SGHRS and CDR2 as YFSETQ. The CDR3 is made up of 13 amino acids. Using reference TRBV5-1 and TRBJ1-5 for the parts outside the CDR3, the full variable domain is KAGVTQTPRYLIKTRGQQVTLSCSPISGHRSVSWYQQTPGQGLQFLFEYFSETQRNKGNFPGRFSGRQFSNSRSEMNVSTLELGDSALYLCASRAGLNQPQHFGDGTRLSIL.